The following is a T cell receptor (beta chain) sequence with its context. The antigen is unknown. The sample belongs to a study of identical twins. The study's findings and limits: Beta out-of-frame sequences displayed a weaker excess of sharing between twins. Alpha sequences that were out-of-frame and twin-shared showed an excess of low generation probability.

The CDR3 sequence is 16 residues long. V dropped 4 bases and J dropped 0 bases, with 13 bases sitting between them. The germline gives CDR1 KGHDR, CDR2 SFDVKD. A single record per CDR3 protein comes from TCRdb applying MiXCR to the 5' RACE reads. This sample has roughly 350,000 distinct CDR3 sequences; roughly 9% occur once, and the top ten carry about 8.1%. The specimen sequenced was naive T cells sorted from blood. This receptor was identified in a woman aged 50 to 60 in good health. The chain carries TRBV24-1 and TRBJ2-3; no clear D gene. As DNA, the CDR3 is TGTGCCACCAGTGACCCGGACCGTGCTAGCACAGATACGCAGTATTTT. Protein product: CATSDPDRASTDTQYF.